The clone carrying this T cell receptor beta chain was found a few times. The antigen remains unidentified. This sample is drawn from a study of blood T cells in healthy people across ages. Study results and caveats: Older age went with lower TCR beta diversity per million T cells, in a roughly linear way.

Primed by a sample-barcoded 5' primer and a J-beta primer mix, a second PCR proceeded for roughly 6 to 12 cycles. One entry per CDR3 protein results from TCRdb running MiXCR on the 5' RACE reads. The data hold 1.5 million to 2 million distinct CDR3 sequences, with roughly 27% observed a single time. The CDR3 is made up of 17 amino acids. Germline V gene sequence: CDR1 LGHDT, CDR2 YNNKEL (reference sequence). V was trimmed by 0 bases and J by 4 bases, leaving 16 bases between them. V and J are TRBV3-1 and TRBJ2-1; a possible D gene is TRBD2 (5 bases). This sequence originates from a woman in her twenties or thirties in good health. The specimen was blood. CDR3 protein: CASSQDPRAERYNEQFF. For the CDR3, the DNA is TGTGCCAGCAGCCAAGATCCTCGGGCGGAGCGGTACAATGAGCAGTTCTTC.